The sequence of this T cell receptor (beta chain) was determined in a study of control samples from healthy donors and cancer patients. V was cut by 4 bases and J by 7 bases, with 22 bases left in between. Germline V lookup: CDR1 ENHRY, CDR2 SYGVKD. The CDR3 loop spans 16 amino acids. Generated by immunoSEQ multiplex PCR, the TCRdb table keeps only in-frame clones and is missing some. Of 50,000 or so clones in the sample, roughly 90% are singletons; the top ten hold approximately 3.8%. The chain uses TRBV10-3 and TRBJ1-1, with D maybe TRBD1 (6 bases). The origin of this receptor is a man over 45 in good health. Sequencing was carried out using blood. CDR3 in amino acids: CAISGTITGKGGEAFF. The CDR3 DNA follows: TGTGCCATCAGTGGGACCATCACAGGGAAAGGCGGTGAAGCTTTCTTT.